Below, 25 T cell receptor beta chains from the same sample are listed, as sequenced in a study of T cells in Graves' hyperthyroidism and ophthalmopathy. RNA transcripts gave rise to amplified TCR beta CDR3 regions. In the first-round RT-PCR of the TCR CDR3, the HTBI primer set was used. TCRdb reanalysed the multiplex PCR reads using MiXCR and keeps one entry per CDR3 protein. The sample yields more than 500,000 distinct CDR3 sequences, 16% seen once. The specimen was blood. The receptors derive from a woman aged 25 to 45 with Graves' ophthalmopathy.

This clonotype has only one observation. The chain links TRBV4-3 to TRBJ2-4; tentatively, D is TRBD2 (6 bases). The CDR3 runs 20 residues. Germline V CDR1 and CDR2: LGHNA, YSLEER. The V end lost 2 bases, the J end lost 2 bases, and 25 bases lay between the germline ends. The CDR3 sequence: CASSQRGWDPTKRSKNIQYF. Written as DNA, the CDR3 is TGCGCCAGCAGCCAACGGGGGTGGGACCCAACTAAGAGATCCAAAAACATTCAGTACTTC.

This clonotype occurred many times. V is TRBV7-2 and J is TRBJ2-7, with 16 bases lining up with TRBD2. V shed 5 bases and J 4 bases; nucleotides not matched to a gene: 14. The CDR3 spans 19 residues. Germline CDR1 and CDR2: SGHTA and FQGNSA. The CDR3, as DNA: TGTGCCAGCAGCCGTCCCCTCCTCGGGACTAGCGGGGGGGATTACGAGCAGTACTTC. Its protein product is CASSRPLLGTSGGDYEQYF.

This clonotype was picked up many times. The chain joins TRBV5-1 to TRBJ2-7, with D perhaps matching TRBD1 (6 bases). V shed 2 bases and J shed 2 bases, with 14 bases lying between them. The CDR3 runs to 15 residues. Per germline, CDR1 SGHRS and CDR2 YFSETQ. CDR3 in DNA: TGCGCCAGCAGCTTAAATCCAGGGGAACCCTACGAGCAGTACTTC. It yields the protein CASSLNPGEPYEQYF.

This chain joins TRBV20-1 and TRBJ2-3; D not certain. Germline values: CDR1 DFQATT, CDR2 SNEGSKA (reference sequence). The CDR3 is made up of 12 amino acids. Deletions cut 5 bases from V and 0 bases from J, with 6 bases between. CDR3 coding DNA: TGCAGTGCTGGCCCTAGCACAGATACGCAGTATTTT. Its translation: CSAGPSTDTQYF.

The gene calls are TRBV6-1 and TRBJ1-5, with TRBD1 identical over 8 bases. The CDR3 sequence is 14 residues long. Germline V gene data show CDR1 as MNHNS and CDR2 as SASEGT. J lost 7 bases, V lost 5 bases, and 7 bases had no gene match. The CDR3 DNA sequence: TGTGCCAGCAGTCGCAGGGGGCCGGGGCAGCCCCAGCATTTT. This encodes CASSRRGPGQPQHF.

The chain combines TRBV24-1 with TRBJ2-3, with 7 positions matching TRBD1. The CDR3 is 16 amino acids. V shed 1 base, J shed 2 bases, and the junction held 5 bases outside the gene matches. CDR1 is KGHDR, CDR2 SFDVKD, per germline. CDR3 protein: CATSDFTGTDTDTQYF. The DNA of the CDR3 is TGTGCCACCAGTGATTTCACCGGGACAGACACAGATACGCAGTATTTT.

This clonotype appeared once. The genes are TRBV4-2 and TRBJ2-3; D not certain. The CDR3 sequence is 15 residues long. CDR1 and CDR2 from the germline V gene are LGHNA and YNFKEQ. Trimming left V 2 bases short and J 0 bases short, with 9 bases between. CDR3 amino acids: CASSQRQDSTDTQYF. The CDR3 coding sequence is TGTGCCAGCAGCCAACGGCAGGATAGCACAGATACGCAGTATTTT.

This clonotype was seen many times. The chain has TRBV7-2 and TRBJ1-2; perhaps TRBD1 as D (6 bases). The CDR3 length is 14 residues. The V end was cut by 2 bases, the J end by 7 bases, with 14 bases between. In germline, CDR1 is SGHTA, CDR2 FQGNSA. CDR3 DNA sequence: TGTGCCAGCAGCTTATGGGCGGGGGCAGGTGGCTACACCTTC. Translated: CASSLWAGAGGYTF.

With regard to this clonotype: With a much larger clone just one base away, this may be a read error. CDR3 sequence reads: CASSSHGQGALSGNQPQHF. The CDR3 DNA follows: TGTGCCAGCAGTTCCCATGGACAGGGGGCCCTTAGCGGCAATCAGCCCCAGCATTTT. The genes are TRBV28 and TRBJ1-5, with TRBD1 identical over 11 bases. The CDR3 is 19 amino acids. V lost 4 bases, J lost 2 bases, and 13 bases stayed unmatched. Germline V lookup: CDR1 MDHEN, CDR2 SYDVKM.

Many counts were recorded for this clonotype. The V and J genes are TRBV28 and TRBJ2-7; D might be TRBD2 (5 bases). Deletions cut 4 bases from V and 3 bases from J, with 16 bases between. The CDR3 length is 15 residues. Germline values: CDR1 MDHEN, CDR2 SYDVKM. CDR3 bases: TGTGCCAGCAGTTATGGAGGTCCCCACATCTACGAGCAGTACTTC. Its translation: CASSYGGPHIYEQYF.

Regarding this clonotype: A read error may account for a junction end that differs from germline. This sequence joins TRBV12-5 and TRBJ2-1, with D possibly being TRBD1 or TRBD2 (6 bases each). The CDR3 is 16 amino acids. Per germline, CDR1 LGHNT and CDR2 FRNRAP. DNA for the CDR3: TGTGCTAATGGTTTGTCTCGGGGGCAGGACGTCTTTGAGCAGTTCTTC. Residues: CANGLSRGQDVFEQFF.

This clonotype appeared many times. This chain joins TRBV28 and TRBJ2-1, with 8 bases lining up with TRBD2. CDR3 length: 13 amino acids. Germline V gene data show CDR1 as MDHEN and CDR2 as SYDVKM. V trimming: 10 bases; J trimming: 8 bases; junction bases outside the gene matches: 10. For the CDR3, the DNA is TGTGCCACCCTAAGCGGGAGTGGGTATGAGCAGTTCTTC. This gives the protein CATLSGSGYEQFF.

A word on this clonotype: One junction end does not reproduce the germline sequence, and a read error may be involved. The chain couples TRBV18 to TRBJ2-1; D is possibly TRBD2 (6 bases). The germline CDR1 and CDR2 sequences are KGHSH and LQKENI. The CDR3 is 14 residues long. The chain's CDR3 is CTSSPGSSYNEQFF. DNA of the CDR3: TGTACCAGCTCACCCGGGAGCTCCTACAATGAGCAGTTCTTC.

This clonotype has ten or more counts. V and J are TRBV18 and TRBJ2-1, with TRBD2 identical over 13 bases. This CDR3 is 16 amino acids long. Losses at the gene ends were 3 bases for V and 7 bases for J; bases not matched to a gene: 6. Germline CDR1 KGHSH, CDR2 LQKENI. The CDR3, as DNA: TGTGCCAGCTCACCGGGGGGACTAGCGGGATGGAATGAGCAGTTCTTC. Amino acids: CASSPGGLAGWNEQFF.

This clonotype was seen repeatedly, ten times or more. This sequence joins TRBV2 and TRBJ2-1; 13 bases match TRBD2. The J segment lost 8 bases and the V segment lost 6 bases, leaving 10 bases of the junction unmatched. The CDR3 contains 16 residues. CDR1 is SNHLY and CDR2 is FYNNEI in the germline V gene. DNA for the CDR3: TGTGCCAGCAGGGGTAGGACTAGCGGGAGTATCGATGAGCAGTTCTTC. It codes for CASRGRTSGSIDEQFF.

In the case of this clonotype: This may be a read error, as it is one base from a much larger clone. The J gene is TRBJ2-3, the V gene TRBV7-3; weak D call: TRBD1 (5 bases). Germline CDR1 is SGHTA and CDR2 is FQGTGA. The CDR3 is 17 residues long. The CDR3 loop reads CTSSFGVGQGLADTQYF. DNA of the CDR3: TGTACCAGCAGCTTTGGGGTAGGACAAGGTTTGGCAGATACGCAGTATTTT.

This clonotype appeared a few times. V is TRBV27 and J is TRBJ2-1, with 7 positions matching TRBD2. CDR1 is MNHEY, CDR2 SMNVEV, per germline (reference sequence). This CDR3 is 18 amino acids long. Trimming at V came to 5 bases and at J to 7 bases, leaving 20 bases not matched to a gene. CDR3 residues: CASSNIRPSGISGNEQFF. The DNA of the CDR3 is TGTGCCAGCAGTAACATTAGACCTAGCGGAATCTCTGGGAATGAGCAGTTCTTC.

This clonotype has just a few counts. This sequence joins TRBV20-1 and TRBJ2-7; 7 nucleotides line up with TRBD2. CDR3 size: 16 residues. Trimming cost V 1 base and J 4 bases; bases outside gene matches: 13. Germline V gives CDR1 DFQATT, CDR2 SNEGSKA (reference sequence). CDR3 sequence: CSARAPWGRAAYEQYF. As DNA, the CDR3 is TGCAGTGCTAGAGCCCCGTGGGGGAGGGCCGCATACGAGCAGTACTTC.

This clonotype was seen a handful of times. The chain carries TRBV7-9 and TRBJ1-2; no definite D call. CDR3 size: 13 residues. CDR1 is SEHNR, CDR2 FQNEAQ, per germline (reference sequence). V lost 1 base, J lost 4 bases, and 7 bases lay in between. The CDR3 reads CASSLVAAYGYTF. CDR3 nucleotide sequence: TGTGCCAGCAGCTTAGTTGCAGCCTATGGCTACACCTTC.

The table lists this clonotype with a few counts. This CDR3 is CASSSTAMNTGELFF. The CDR3 DNA sequence: TGTGCCAGCAGTTCGACAGCGATGAACACCGGGGAGCTGTTTTTT. This rearrangement joins TRBV6-1 to TRBJ2-2; possible D gene TRBD1, 5 bases. Germline V gene data show CDR1 as MNHNS and CDR2 as SASEGT. The CDR3 has 15 residues. V gave up 5 bases and J gave up 1 base, with 11 bases separating them.

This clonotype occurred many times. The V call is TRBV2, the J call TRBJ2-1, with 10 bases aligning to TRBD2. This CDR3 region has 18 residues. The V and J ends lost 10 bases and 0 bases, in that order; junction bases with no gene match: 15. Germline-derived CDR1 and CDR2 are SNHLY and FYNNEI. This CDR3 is CANLVAGGTLASYNEQFF. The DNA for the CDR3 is TGTGCCAACCTTGTAGCGGGAGGCACCCTCGCCTCCTACAATGAGCAGTTCTTC.

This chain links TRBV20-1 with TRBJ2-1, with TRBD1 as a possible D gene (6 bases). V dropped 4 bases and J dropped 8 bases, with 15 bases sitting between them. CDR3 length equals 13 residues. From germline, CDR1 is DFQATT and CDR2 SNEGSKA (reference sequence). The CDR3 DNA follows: TGCAGTGCTATACCGGGACACGTCGATGAGCAGTTCTTC. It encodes CSAIPGHVDEQFF.

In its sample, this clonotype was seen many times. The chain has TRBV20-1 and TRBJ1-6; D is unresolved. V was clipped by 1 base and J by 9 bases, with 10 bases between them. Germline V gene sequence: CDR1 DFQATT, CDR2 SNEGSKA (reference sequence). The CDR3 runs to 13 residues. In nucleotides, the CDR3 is TGCAGTGCTAGAGCGGAGGGTGCTTCACCCCTCCACTTT. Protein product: CSARAEGASPLHF.

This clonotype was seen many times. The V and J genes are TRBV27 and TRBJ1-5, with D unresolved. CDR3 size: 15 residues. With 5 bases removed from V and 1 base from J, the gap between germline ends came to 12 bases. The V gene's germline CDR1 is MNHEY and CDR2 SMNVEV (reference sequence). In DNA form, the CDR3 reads TGTGCCAGCAGTCTAGGCCTCGGGAGCAATCAGCCCCAGCATTTT. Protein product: CASSLGLGSNQPQHF.

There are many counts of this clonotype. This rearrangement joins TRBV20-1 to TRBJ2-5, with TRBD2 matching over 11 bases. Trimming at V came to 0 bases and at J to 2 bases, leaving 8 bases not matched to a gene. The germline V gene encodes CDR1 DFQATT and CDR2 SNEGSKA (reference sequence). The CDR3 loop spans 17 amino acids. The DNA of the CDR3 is TGCAGTGCTAGAGATAGGGAGACTAGCGGGATTCAAGAGACCCAGTACTTC. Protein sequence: CSARDRETSGIQETQYF.